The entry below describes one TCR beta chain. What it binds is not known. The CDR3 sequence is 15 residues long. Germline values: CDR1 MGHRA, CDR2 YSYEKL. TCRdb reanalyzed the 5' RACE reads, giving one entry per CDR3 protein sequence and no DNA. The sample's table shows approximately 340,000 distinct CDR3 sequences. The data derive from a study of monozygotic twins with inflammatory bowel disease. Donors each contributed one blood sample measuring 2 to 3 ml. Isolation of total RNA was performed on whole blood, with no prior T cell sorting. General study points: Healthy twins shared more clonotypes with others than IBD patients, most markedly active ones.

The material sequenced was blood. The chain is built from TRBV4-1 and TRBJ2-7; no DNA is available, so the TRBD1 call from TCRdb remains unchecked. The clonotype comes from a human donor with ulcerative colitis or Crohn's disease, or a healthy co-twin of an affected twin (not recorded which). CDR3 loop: CASSQPGQGIYEQYF.